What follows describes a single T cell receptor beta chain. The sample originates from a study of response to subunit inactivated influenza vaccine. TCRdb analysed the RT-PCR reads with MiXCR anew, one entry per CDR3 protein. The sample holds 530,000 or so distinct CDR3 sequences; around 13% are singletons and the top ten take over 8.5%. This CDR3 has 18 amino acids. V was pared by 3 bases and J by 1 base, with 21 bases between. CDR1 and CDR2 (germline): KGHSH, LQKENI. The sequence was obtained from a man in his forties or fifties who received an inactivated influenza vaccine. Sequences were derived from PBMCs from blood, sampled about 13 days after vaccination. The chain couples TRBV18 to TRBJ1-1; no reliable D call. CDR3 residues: CASSPIVLKGDANTEAFF. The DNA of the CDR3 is TGTGCCAGCTCACCGATTGTCTTGAAGGGCGATGCGAACACTGAAGCTTTCTTT.